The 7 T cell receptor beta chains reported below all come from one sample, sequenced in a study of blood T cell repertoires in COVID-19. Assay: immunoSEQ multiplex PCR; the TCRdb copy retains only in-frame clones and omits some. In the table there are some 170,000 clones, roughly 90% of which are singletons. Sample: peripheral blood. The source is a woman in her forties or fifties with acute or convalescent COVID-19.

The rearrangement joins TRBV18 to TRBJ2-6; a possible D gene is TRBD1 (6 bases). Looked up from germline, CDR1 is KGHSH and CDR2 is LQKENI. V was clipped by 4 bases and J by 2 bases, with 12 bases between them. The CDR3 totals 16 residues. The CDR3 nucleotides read TGTGCCAGCTCACTCCTAACAGGGACTGGGGCCAACGTCCTGACTTTC. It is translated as CASSLLTGTGANVLTF.

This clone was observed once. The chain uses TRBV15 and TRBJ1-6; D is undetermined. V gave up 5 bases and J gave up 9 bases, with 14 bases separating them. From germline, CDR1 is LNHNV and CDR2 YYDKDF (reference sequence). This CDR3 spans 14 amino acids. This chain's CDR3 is CATSRSGATSPLHF. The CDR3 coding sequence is TGTGCCACCAGCCGATCTGGAGCTACTTCACCCCTCCACTTT.

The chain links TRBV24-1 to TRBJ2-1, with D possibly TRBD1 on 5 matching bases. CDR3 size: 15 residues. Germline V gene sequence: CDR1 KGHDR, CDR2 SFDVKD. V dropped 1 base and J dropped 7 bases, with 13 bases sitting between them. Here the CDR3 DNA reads TGTGCCACCAGTGATTTAACAGGCCCATGGAATGAGCAGTTCTTC. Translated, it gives CATSDLTGPWNEQFF.

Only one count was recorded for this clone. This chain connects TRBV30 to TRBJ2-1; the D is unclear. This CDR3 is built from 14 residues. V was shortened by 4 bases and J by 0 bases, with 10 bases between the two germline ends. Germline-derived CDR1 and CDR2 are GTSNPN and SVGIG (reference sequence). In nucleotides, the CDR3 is TGTGCCTGGAACCTAGTGGGCTCCTACAATGAGCAGTTCTTC. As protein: CAWNLVGSYNEQFF.

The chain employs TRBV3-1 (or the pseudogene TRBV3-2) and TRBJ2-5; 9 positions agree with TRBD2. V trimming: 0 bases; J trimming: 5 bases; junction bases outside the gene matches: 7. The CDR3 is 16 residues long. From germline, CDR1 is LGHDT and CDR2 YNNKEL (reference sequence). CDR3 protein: CASSQDFSRGGETQYF. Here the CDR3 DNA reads TGTGCCAGCAGCCAAGACTTCTCGCGGGGGGGCGAGACCCAGTACTTC.

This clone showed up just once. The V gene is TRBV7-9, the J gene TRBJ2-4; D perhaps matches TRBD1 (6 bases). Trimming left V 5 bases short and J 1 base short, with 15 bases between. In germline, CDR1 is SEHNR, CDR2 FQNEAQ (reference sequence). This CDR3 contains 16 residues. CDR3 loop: CASSQGSGVAKNIQYF. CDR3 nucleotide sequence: TGTGCCAGCAGCCAAGGATCAGGGGTGGCCAAAAACATTCAGTACTTC.

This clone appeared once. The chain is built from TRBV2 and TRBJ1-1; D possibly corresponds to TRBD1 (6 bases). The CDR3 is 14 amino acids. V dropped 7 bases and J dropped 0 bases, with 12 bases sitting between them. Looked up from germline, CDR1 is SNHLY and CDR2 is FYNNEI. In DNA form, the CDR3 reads TGTGCCAGCAATTCACAGGGAATGAACACTGAAGCTTTCTTT. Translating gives CASNSQGMNTEAFF.